Listed below are T cell receptor beta chains from one sample, sequenced in a study of type 1 regulatory T cells. TCRdb independently ran MiXCR on the reads; one entry per CDR3 protein. The sample shows under 75,000 distinct CDR3 sequences, less than 25% of them seen only once. Antigen specificity for these receptors is unknown. Material for sequencing was cultured type 1 regulatory T (Tr1) cells, either the whole culture or a sorted fraction (not recorded which). These receptors all stem from a human donor in good health. Both conserved end residues are part of each CDR3. The order of the fields is clone size, D gene, V gene, J gene, CDR3 DNA, CDR3 protein. A D gene is named only where the DNA matches it firmly. Size is omitted from some rows. Given values are once, few, many or a class for expanded clones.

.,.,TRBV20-1,TRBJ2-3,TGCAGTGCTAGAAGGTCCGGATATACGCAGTATTTT,CSARRSGYTQYF
many,.,TRBV18,TRBJ1-1,TGTGCCAGCTCACCCGAAGGGGGGTGGCGGACTGAAGCTTTCTTT,CASSPEGGWRTEAFF
few,.,TRBV20-1,TRBJ2-1,TGCAGTGCCCGATCGGCCACCCATGAGCAGTTCTTC,CSARSATHEQFF
.,.,TRBV6-2/TRBV6-3,TRBJ2-1,TGTGCTAGCAGCCTGGGACAAGCCAATGAGCAGTTCTTC,CASSLGQANEQFF
.,TRBD2,TRBV27,TRBJ2-5,TGTGCCAGCAAGACTATTACCGGGACTAGCGGCCAAGAGACCCAGTACTTC,CASKTITGTSGQETQYF
many,.,TRBV7-2,TRBJ2-1,TGTGCCAGCAGCACAGAGGAATTTTACAATGAGCAGTTCTTC,CASSTEEFYNEQFF
few,.,TRBV7-2,TRBJ2-2,TGTGCCAGCAGCCCTGGAGGGTACGGGTCCGACGGGGAGCTGTTTTTT,CASSPGGYGSDGELFF
.,.,TRBV12-3/TRBV12-4,TRBJ2-2,TGTGCCAGCAGTCCAGCTCGGAACACCGGGGAGCTGTTTTTT,CASSPARNTGELFF
many,.,TRBV5-1,TRBJ2-3,TGCGCCAGCAGCCCGGACCTTACAAGCACAGATACGCAGTATTTT,CASSPDLTSTDTQYF
few,TRBD2,TRBV9,TRBJ2-1,TGTGCCAGCAGCGTAGGAGGCCTAGCGGACAATGAGCAGTTCTTC,CASSVGGLADNEQFF
few,TRBD2,TRBV4-2,TRBJ2-3,TGTGCCAGCAGCCAAGATTTGCTAGCGGGAGACACAGATACGCAGTATTTT,CASSQDLLAGDTDTQYF
few,.,TRBV20-1,TRBJ1-4,TGCAGTGCCTTCCCGCCAGCTGGAGGGGCTAATGAAAAACTGTTTTTT,CSAFPPAGGANEKLFF
few,.,TRBV6-5,TRBJ2-7,TGTGCCAGCAGTTACTCGACTGGGGGAGGTTACGAGCAGTACTTC,CASSYSTGGGYEQYF
.,TRBD1,TRBV9,TRBJ1-2,TGTGCCAGCAGCGCCGGGACAGGCCTCTTATATGGTGGCTACACCTTC,CASSAGTGLLYGGYTF
.,.,TRBV5-1,TRBJ1-1,TGCGCCAGCAGCTTGGCCGATTTGGGAGGTGGAGAAGCTTTCTTT,CASSLADLGGGEAFF
.,.,TRBV7-8,TRBJ2-3,TGTGCCAGCAGCTCAGGGCTCCGGATCGGGAACACAGATACGCAGTATTTT,CASSSGLRIGNTDTQYF
.,TRBD2,TRBV15,TRBJ2-1,TGTGCCACCAGCACTAGGACTAGCGGAATGGACAATGAGCAGTTCTTC,CATSTRTSGMDNEQFF
.,TRBD1,TRBV7-9,TRBJ2-3,TGTGCCAGCAGCTCGGGACAGGGGACGACAGATACGCAGTATTTT,CASSSGQGTTDTQYF
few,TRBD1,TRBV7-2,TRBJ1-3,TGTGCCAGCAGCAGTGGACAGGGTGGAAACACCATATATTTT,CASSSGQGGNTIYF
.,.,TRBV5-1,TRBJ1-2,TGCGCCAGCAGCTTGGAGGCCCGCTATGGCTACACCTTC,CASSLEARYGYTF
many,.,TRBV7-2,TRBJ2-3,TGTGCCAGCGGATCTCGGGATACGCAGTATTTT,CASGSRDTQYF
.,TRBD1,TRBV12-3/TRBV12-4,TRBJ2-1,TGTGCCAGCAGGCGACAGGGCAATGAGCAGTTCTTC,CASRRQGNEQFF
.,TRBD1,TRBV12-3/TRBV12-4,TRBJ2-3,TGTGCCAGCAGTAGGGACAGGGTTGAAGATACGCAGTATTTT,CASSRDRVEDTQYF
once,.,TRBV6-5,TRBJ2-2,TGTGCCAGCAGTAACGACAGACCCGGCATCGGGGAGCTGTTTTTT,CASSNDRPGIGELFF
few,.,TRBV2,TRBJ2-5,TGTGCCAGCAGTGAAGTCGAGACCCAGTACTTC,CASSEVETQYF
medium-sized,.,TRBV5-6,TRBJ2-2,TGTGCCAGCAGCTTTGGGCGAAGAACCGGGGAGCTGTTTTTT,CASSFGRRTGELFF
many,.,TRBV12-3/TRBV12-4,TRBJ1-2,TGTGCCAGCAGCCCTAATTATGGCTACACCTTC,CASSPNYGYTF
.,.,TRBV28,TRBJ2-1,TGTGCCAGCAGCTTAGACGATAGGAATGAGCAGTTCTTC,CASSLDDRNEQFF
few,TRBD2,TRBV6-1,TRBJ2-1,TGTGCCAGCCCCCAAACGGCTAGCGGTCTCAATGAGCAGTTCTTC,CASPQTASGLNEQFF
few,.,TRBV29-1,TRBJ2-1,TGCAGCGTTGTTCGTCCTAGCAGAGACAATGAGCAGTTCTTC,CSVVRPSRDNEQFF
few,.,TRBV2,TRBJ2-7,TGTGCCAGCAGTGAACCCCCGGCGGGGATGTTAGCCTACGAGCAGTACTTC,CASSEPPAGMLAYEQYF
.,.,TRBV7-2,TRBJ2-1,TGTGCCAGCAGCCCTCACAATGAGCAGTTCTTC,CASSPHNEQFF
.,TRBD2,TRBV10-3,TRBJ2-2,TGTGCCATGCTAGCGGGAGGGCGAGCCGGGGAGCTGTTTTTT,CAMLAGGRAGELFF
many,.,TRBV5-6,TRBJ2-2,TGTGCCAGCAGCATCTGGACCATTCCCACCGGGGAGCTGTTTTTT,CASSIWTIPTGELFF
.,.,TRBV7-9,TRBJ2-7,TGTGCCAGCAGCTTATCAGCCTACGAGCAGTACTTC,CASSLSAYEQYF
few,.,TRBV12-3/TRBV12-4,TRBJ2-3,TGTGCCAGCAGTTTTGGGCAGCGCACAGATACGCAGTATTTT,CASSFGQRTDTQYF
many,.,TRBV5-1,TRBJ1-1,TGCGCCAGCAGCCAAAAGGCGTTAAACACTGAAGCTTTCTTT,CASSQKALNTEAFF
.,.,TRBV29-1,TRBJ2-3,TGCAGCGTTGAAGTTGGAGGTCCAGATACGCAGTATTTT,CSVEVGGPDTQYF
.,.,TRBV24-1,TRBJ2-5,TGTGCCACCAGTGACACCGACAGCCTCCAAGAGACCCAGTACTTC,CATSDTDSLQETQYF
.,TRBD2,TRBV5-5,TRBJ2-1,TGTGCCAGCAGCCGGGCTAGCGGGATACATGAGCAGTTCTTC,CASSRASGIHEQFF
.,.,TRBV18,TRBJ2-1,TGTGCCAGCTCACCAGTTCCTAATACCTATGAGCAGTTCTTC,CASSPVPNTYEQFF
.,.,TRBV2,TRBJ1-2,TGTGCCAGCAGTGTAAACAGAGAAAGCTATGGCTACACCTTC,CASSVNRESYGYTF
.,TRBD1,TRBV12-3/TRBV12-4,TRBJ2-2,TGTGCCAGCAGTCCCCCGGGACAGCTAACCGGGGAGCTGTTTTTT,CASSPPGQLTGELFF
few,TRBD1,TRBV7-8,TRBJ1-4,TGTGCCAGCAGTTCCCGACAGGGGAGTGGTGAAAAACTGTTTTTT,CASSSRQGSGEKLFF
.,TRBD1,TRBV10-3,TRBJ2-5,TGTGCCATCAGGAGACAGGGTGGAGAGACCCAGTACTTC,CAIRRQGGETQYF
.,.,TRBV14,TRBJ1-4,TGTGCCAGCAGCCAAAACCCAGGGAGTGAAAAACTGTTTTTT,CASSQNPGSEKLFF
few,TRBD1,TRBV5-1,TRBJ2-1,TGCGCCAGCAGCAACGACAGGGTCAATGAGCAGTTCTTC,CASSNDRVNEQFF
.,.,TRBV3-1,TRBJ1-4,TGTGCCAGCAGCCCGGGGAGCACTAATGAAAAACTGTTTTTT,CASSPGSTNEKLFF
many,.,TRBV20-1,TRBJ2-3,TGCAGTGCTAGAGATCCACGGGAGTTGACAGATACGCAGTATTTT,CSARDPRELTDTQYF
.,.,TRBV12-3/TRBV12-4,TRBJ2-3,TGTGCCAGCAGTTATCTGGATACGCAGTATTTT,CASSYLDTQYF
once,TRBD1,TRBV7-9,TRBJ1-1,TGTGCCAGCAGCCAACAAAGGGGGCGCGACACTGAAGCTTTCTTT,CASSQQRGRDTEAFF
few,.,TRBV27,TRBJ1-5,TGTGCCAGCAGTTTAGCGAGAGGGTTTCAGCCCCAGCATTTT,CASSLARGFQPQHF
few,.,TRBV5-6,TRBJ1-1,TGTGCCAGCAGCCCGACGGGGCTTTTCGAGGCTTTCTTT,CASSPTGLFEAFF
.,.,TRBV11-2,TRBJ2-7,TGTGCCAGCAGCTTAGATGGGGGACTTCTCTACGAGCAGTACTTC,CASSLDGGLLYEQYF
few,.,TRBV7-2,TRBJ2-3,TGTGCCAGCAGCTCATCGGTGGTGGGAGATACGCAGTATTTT,CASSSSVVGDTQYF
.,TRBD1,TRBV12-3/TRBV12-4,TRBJ1-5,TGTGCCGGCAGGCCCGGGACAGCAAATCAGCCCCAGCATTTT,CAGRPGTANQPQHF
.,TRBD1,TRBV12-3/TRBV12-4,TRBJ1-6,TGTGCCGGCAATCAAACGACAGGGCTGGGTTCACCCCTCCACTTT,CAGNQTTGLGSPLHF
.,.,TRBV20-1,TRBJ2-7,TGCAGTGCTAGTAACCCCGGGACTGAGACCTACGAGCAGTACTTC,CSASNPGTETYEQYF
.,.,TRBV4-2,TRBJ2-2,TGTGCCAGCAGCCGCGGGACTCACACCGGGGAGCTGTTTTTT,CASSRGTHTGELFF